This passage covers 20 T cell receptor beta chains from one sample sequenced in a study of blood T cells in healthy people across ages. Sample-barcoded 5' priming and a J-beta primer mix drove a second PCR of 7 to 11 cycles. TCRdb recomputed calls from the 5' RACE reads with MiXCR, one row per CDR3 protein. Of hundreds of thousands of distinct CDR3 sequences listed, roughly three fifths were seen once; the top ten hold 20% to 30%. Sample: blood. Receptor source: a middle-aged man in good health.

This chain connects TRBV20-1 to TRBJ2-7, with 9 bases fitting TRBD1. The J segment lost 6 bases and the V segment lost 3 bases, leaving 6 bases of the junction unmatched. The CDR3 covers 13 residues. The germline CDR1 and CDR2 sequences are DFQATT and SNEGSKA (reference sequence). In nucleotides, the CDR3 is TGCAGTGCTAGGCAACAGGGGGCGTCCGAGCAGTACTTC. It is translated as CSARQQGASEQYF.

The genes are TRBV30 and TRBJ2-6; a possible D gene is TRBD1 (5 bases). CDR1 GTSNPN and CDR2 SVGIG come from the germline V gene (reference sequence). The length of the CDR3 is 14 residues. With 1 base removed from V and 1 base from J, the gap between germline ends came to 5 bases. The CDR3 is CAWSEGSGANVLTF. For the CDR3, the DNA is TGTGCCTGGAGTGAGGGGTCTGGGGCCAACGTCCTGACTTTC.

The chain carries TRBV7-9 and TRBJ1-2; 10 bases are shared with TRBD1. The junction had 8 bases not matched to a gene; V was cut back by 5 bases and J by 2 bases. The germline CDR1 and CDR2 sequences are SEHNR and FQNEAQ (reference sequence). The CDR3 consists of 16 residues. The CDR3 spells CASSEGTGEINYGYTF. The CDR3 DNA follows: TGTGCCAGCAGCGAAGGGACAGGGGAAATAAACTATGGCTACACCTTC. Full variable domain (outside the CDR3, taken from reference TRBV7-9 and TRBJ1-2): DTGVSQNPRHKITKRGQNVTFRCDPISEHNRLYWYRQTLGQGPEFLTYFQNEAQLEKSRLLSDRFSAERPKGSFSTLEIQRTEQGDSAMYLCASSEGTGEINYGYTFGSGTRLTVV.

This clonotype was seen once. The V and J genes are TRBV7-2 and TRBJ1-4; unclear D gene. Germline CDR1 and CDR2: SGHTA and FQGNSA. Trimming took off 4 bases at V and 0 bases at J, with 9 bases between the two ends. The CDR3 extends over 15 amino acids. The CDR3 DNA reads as TGTGCCAGCAGCTCTGGGTTGTCAACTAATGAAAAACTGTTTTTT. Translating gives CASSSGLSTNEKLFF.

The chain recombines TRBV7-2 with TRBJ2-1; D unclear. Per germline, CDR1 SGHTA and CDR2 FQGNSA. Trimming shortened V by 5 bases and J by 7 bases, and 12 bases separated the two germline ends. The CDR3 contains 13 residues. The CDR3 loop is CASSRNFQNEQFF. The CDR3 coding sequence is TGTGCCAGCAGCCGGAATTTTCAGAATGAGCAGTTCTTC.

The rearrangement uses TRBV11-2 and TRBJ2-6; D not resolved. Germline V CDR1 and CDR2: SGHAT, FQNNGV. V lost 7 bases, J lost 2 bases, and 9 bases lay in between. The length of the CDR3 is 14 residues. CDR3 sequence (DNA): TGTGCCAGCAAGCAGATGCCTGGGGCCAACGTCCTGACTTTC. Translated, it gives CASKQMPGANVLTF. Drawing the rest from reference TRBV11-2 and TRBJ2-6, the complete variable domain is EAGVAQSPRYKIIEKRQSVAFWCNPISGHATLYWYQQILGQGPKLLIQFQNNGVVDDSQLPKDRFSAERLKGVDSTLKIQPAKLEDSAVYLCASKQMPGANVLTFGAGSRLTVL.

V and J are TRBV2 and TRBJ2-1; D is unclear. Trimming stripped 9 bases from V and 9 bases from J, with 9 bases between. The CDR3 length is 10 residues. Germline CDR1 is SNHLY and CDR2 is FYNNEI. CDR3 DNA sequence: TGTGCCAGTTTTTCTGGTGAGCAGTTCTTC. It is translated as CASFSGEQFF.

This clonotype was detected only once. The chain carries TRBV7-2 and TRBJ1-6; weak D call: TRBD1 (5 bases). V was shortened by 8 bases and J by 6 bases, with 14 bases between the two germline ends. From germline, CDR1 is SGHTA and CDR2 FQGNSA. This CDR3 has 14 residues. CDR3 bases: TGTGCCAGCCTTGAGGGGCATGGTAATTCACCCCTCCACTTT. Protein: CASLEGHGNSPLHF. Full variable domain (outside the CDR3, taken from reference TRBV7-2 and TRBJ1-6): GAGVSQSPSNKVTEKGKDVELRCDPISGHTALYWYRQSLGQGLEFLIYFQGNSAPDKSGLPSDRFSAERTGGSVSTLTIQRTQQEDSAVYLCASLEGHGNSPLHFGNGTRLTVT.

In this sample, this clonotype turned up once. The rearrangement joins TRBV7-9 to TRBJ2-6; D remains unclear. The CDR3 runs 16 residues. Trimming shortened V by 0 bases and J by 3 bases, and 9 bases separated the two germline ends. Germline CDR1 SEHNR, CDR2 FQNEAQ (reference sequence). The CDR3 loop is CASSLAMGGGANVLTF. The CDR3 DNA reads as TGTGCCAGCAGCTTAGCAATGGGCGGTGGGGCCAACGTCCTGACTTTC.

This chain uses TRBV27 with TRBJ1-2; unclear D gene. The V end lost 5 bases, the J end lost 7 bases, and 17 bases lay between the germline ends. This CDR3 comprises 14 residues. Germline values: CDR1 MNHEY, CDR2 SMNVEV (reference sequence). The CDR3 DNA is TGTGCCAGCAGTCGTGTAGGTTTGTTTGGTGGCTACACCTTC. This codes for CASSRVGLFGGYTF.

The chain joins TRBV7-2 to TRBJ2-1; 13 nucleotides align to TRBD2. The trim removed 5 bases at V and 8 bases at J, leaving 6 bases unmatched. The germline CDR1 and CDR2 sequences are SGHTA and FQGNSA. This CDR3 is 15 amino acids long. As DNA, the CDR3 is TGTGCCAGCAGCCAGACTAGCGGGGGGATTCATGAGCAGTTCTTC. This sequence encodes CASSQTSGGIHEQFF.

In DNA form, the CDR3 reads TGTGCCATCAGTGAGTCGGGGGAAACAGGGATCCGCTATGGCTACACCTTC. This gives the protein CAISESGETGIRYGYTF. The chain links TRBV10-3 to TRBJ1-2; perhaps TRBD1 as D (6 bases). The CDR3 is 17 amino acids. Trimming took 0 bases from V and 4 from J, leaving 18 bases between them. Germline CDR1 is ENHRY and CDR2 is SYGVKD.

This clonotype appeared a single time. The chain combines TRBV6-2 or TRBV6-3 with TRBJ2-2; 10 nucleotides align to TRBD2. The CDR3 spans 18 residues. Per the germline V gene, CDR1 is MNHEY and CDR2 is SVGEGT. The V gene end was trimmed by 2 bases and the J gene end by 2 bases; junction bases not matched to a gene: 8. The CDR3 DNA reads TGTGCCAGCAGTTACAAAGCTAGCGGGGGTGCTAACACCGGGGAGCTGTTTTTT. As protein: CASSYKASGGANTGELFF.

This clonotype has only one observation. DNA of the CDR3: TGTGCCAGCAGCTTATTTAGCGCGGGGGGGCAGTATTTT. Translation: CASSLFSAGGQYF. The chain recombines TRBV7-9 with TRBJ2-3; 8 nucleotides line up with TRBD2. Germline CDR1 and CDR2: SEHNR and FQNEAQ (reference sequence). Losses at the gene ends were 2 bases for V and 11 bases for J; bases not matched to a gene: 6. The length of the CDR3 is 13 residues. The variable domain in full, with the rest retrieved from reference TRBV7-9 and TRBJ2-3, is DTGVSQNPRHKITKRGQNVTFRCDPISEHNRLYWYRQTLGQGPEFLTYFQNEAQLEKSRLLSDRFSAERPKGSFSTLEIQRTEQGDSAMYLCASSLFSAGGQYFGPGTRLTVL.

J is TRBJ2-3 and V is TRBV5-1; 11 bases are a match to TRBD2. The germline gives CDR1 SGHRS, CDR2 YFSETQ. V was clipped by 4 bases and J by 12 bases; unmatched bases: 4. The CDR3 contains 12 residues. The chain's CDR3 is CASSPGLAEQYF. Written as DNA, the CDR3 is TGCGCCAGCAGCCCGGGACTAGCGGAACAGTATTTT.

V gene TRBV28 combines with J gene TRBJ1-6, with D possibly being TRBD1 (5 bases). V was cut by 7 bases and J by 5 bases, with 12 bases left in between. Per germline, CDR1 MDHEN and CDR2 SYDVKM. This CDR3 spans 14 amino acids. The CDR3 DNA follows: TGTGCCAGCACAGATCCGACAGATAATTCACCCCTCCACTTT. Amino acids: CASTDPTDNSPLHF. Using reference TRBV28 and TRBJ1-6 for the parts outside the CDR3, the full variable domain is DVKVTQSSRYLVKRTGEKVFLECVQDMDHENMFWYRQDPGLGLRLIYFSYDVKMKEKGDIPEGYSVSREKKERFSLILESASTNQTSMYLCASTDPTDNSPLHFGNGTRLTVT.

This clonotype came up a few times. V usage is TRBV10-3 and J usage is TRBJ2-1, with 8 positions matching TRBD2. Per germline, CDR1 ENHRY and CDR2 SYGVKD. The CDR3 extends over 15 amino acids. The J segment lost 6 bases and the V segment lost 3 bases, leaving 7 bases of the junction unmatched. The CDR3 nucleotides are TGTGCCATCAGTGATTCCGGGACTAGTTCCAATGAGCAGTTCTTC. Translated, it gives CAISDSGTSSNEQFF.

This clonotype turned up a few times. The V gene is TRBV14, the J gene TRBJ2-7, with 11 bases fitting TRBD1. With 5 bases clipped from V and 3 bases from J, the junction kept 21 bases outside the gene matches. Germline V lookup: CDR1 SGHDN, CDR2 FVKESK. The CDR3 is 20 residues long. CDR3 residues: CASSALSPGQGVIIDYEQYF. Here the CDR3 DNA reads TGTGCCAGCAGCGCGTTGTCTCCGGGACAGGGGGTGATTATCGACTACGAGCAGTACTTC.

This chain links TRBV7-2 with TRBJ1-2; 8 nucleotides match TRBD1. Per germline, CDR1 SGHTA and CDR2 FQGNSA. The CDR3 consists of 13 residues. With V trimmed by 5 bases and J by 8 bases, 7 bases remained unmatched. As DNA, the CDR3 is TGTGCCAGCAGCCCGGACAGGGTTCTCGGCTACACCTTC. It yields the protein CASSPDRVLGYTF.

CDR3: CASSHRTGGYEQYF. The DNA of the CDR3 is TGTGCCAGCAGCCACCGGACAGGGGGCTACGAGCAGTACTTC. This chain joins TRBV7-2 and TRBJ2-5, with 10 bases that match TRBD1. The J call is in doubt because the DNA end fits TRBJ2-7 better. There are 14 residues in the CDR3. From germline, CDR1 is SGHTA and CDR2 FQGNSA.